The sequence of this T cell receptor beta chain was determined in a study of Graves' ophthalmopathy and Graves' hyperthyroidism. Study context: Upon initial diagnosis and before any treatment, peripheral blood was collected.

Trimming took off 10 bases at V and 6 bases at J, with 18 bases between the two ends. The CDR3 length is 14 residues. CDR1 ENHRY and CDR2 SYGVKD come from the germline V gene. The TCR beta CDR3 regions underwent amplification from RNA transcripts. First-round RT-PCR employed HTBI primers, with a second-round multiplex PCR after it. TCRdb re-analysed the multiplex PCR reads in MiXCR, keeping a single row per CDR3 protein. This sample carries about 480,000 distinct CDR3 sequences, 13% to 15% of them seen once, and the ten largest clones take approximately 9.8%. Ophthalmopathy in the donors was of moderate-to-severe activity, with CAS ≥3, NOSPECS ≥4 and duration under 3 months. Exclusion covered patients with other autoimmune diseases or uncontrolled infections (as well as pregnancy or lactation). This clonotype was recorded at least ten times. Its matching antigen is unknown. Overall study results and limits: Blood repertoires reportedly contained most expanded thyroid clonotypes above 0.001 frequency.

The clonotype comes from a woman aged 30 to 39 with Graves' ophthalmopathy. This chain joins TRBV10-3 and TRBJ2-2, with a weak D call TRBD2 (5 bases). The sample was blood. The CDR3 spells CANRPGSAAGELFF. Written as DNA, the CDR3 is TGTGCCAACCGACCGGGGAGCGCGGCCGGGGAGCTGTTTTTT.